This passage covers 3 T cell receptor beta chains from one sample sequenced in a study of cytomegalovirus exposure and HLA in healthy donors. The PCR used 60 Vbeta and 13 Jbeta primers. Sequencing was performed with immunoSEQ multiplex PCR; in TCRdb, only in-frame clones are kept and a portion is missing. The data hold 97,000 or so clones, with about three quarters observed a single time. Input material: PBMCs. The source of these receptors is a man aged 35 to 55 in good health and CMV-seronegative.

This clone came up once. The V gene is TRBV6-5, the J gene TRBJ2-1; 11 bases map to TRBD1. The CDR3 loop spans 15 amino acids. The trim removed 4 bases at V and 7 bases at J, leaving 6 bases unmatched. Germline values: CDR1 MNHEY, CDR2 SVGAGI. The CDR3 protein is CASSSGQGEGNEQFF. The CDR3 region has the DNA TGTGCCAGCAGTTCGGGACAGGGGGAAGGGAATGAGCAGTTCTTC.

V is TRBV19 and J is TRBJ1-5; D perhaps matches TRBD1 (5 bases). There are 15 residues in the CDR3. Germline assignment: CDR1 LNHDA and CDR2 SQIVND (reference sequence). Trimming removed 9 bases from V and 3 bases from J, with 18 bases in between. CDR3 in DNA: TGTGCCAGCCGTGGGTGGCAGGGATACAATCAGCCCCAGCATTTT. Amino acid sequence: CASRGWQGYNQPQHF.

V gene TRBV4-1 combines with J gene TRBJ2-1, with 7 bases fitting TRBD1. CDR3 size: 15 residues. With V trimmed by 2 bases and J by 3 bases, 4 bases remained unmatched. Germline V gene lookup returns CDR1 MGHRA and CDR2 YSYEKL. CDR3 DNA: TGCGCCAGCAGCCAAACCCGGGACAGCTACAATGAGCAGTTCTTC. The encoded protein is CASSQTRDSYNEQFF.